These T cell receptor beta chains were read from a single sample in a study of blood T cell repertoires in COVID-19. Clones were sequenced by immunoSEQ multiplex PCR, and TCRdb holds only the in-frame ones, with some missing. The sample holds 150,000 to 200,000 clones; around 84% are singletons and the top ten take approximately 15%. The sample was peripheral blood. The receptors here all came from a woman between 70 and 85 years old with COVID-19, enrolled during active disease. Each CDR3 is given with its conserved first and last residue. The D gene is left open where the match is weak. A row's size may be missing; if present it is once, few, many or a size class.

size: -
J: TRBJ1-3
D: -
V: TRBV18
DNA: TGTGCCAGCTCACCACTAATTGTTCGGGATGGATCCTCTGGAAACACCATATATTTT
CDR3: CASSPLIVRDGSSGNTIYF

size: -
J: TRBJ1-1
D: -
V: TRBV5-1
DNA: TGCGCCAGCAGCTTGGAACAGGCCTTTAAGAACACTGAAGCTTTCTTT
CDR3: CASSLEQAFKNTEAFF

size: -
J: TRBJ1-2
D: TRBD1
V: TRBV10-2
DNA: TGCGCCAGCAGTGAGTCGGGACAGAGCTATGGCTACACCTTC
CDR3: CASSESGQSYGYTF

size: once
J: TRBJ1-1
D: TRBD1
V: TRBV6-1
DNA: TGTGCCAGCAGTGAAAGACAGGGAAGGTTCGCTGAAGCTTTCTTT
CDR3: CASSERQGRFAEAFF

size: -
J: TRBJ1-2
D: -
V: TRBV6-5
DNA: TGTGCCAGCAGTTACTCGAAGCATGTTGGCTACACCTTC
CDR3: CASSYSKHVGYTF

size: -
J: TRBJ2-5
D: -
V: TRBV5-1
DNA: TGCGCCAGCAGCTGGGGCCGCCCCAGAGAGACCCAGTACTTC
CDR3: CASSWGRPRETQYF

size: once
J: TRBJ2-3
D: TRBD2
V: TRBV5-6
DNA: TGTGCCAGCAGCTTGATATTAGCGGGAGGTAGCACGCAGTATTTT
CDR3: CASSLILAGGSTQYF

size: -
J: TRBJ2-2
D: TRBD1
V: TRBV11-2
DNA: TGTGCCAGCAGCTTAGGACAGGGCCCCGGGGAGCTGTTTTTT
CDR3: CASSLGQGPGELFF

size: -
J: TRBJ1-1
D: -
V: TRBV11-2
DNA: TGTGCCAGCAGCTTAGTCTCGGACACTGAAGCTTTCTTT
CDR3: CASSLVSDTEAFF

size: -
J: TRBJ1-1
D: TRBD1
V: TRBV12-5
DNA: TGTGCTAGTGGTTTGGGACAGGGGGGCACTGAAGCTTTCTTT
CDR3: CASGLGQGGTEAFF

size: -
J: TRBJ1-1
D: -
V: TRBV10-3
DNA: TGTGCCATCAGTGACCACGCGGGGCGAGGGCTGGCCGTGGACACTGAAGCTTTCTTT
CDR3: CAISDHAGRGLAVDTEAFF

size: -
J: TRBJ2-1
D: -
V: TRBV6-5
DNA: TGTGCCAGCAGCACCCCCGGGTATCAGCAGTTCTTC
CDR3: CASSTPGYQQFF

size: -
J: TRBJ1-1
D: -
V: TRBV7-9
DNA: TGTGCCAGCAGCTTACTGGGCCCTGAAGCTTTCTTT
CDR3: CASSLLGPEAFF

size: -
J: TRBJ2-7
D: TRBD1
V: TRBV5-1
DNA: TGCGCCAGCAGCTCCTCACCCGGGACAGGGGGAGCCTACGAGCAGTACTTC
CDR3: CASSSSPGTGGAYEQYF

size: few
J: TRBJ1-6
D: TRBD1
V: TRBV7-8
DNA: TGTGCCAGCAGCTTAGTAGCGACAGGGGGGAATTCACCCCTCCACTTT
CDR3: CASSLVATGGNSPLHF

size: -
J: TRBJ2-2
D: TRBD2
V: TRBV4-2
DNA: TGTGCCAGCAGCCAGGGCGGGAGTCGTTTCTTCACCGGGGAGCTGTTTTTT
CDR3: CASSQGGSRFFTGELFF

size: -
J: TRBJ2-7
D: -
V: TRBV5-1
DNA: TGCGCCAGCAGCTTGTATCGGCCTAGCGCTACCTACGAGCAGTACTTC
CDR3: CASSLYRPSATYEQYF

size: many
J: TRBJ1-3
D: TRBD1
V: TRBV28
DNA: TGTGCCAGCAGTCCCCTGACAGGGTCTGGAAACACCATATATTTT
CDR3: CASSPLTGSGNTIYF

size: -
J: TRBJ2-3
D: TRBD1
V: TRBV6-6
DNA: TGTGCCAGCGCTCGAAGAGGGACAGGGGGAGATACGCAGTATTTT
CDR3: CASARRGTGGDTQYF

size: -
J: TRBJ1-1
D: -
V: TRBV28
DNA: TGTGCCAGCAGGTTCATGAACACTGAAGCTTTCTTT
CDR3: CASRFMNTEAFF

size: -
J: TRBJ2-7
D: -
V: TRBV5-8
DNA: TGTGCCAGCAGCGATCAGGGAACCCTGTACTTC
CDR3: CASSDQGTLYF

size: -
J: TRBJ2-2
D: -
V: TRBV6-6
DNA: TGTGCCAGCAGTTACAGGCCTCAGACTAGTTCCGGGGAGCTGTTTTTT
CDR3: CASSYRPQTSSGELFF

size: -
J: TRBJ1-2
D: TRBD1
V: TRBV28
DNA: TGTGCCAGCAGTCAACCGATCGGGACAGGAAGATATGGCTACACCTTC
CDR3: CASSQPIGTGRYGYTF

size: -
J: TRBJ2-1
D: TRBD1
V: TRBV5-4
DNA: TGTGCCAGCAGTTTGGACAGGGCCTCCTACAATGAGCAGTTCTTC
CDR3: CASSLDRASYNEQFF

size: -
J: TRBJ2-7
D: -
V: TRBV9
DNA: TGTGCCAGCAGCGAGGGCGGGGTCTCCTACGAGCAGTACTTC
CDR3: CASSEGGVSYEQYF

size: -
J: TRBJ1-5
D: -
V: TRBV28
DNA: TGTGCCAGCAGTCCCCCCCGTGGCGGGATTCAGCCCCAGCATTTT
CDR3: CASSPPRGGIQPQHF

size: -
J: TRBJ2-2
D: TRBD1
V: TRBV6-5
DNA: TGTGCCAGCAGTTACAGAGACAGGGGTGGCGGGGAGCTGTTTTTT
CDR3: CASSYRDRGGGELFF

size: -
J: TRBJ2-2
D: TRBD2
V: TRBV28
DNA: TGTGCCAGCAGTTTATTAGCGGGAGGTACCGGGGAGCTGTTTTTT
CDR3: CASSLLAGGTGELFF

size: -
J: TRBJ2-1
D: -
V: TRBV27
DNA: TGTGCCAGCAGTTTTAGCGGTGAGCAGTTCTTC
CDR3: CASSFSGEQFF

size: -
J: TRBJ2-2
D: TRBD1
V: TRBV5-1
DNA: TGCGCCAGCAGCTTGACGACAGGGTGGAACACCGGGGAGCTGTTTTTT
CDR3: CASSLTTGWNTGELFF

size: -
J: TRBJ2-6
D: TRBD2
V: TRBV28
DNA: TGTGCCAGCAGGACACCGGGACTACACTCTGGGGCCAACGTCCTGACTTTC
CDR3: CASRTPGLHSGANVLTF

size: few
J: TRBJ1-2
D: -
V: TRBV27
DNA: TGTGCCAGCAGTTTGGACTGGAACTATGGCTACACCTTC
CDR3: CASSLDWNYGYTF

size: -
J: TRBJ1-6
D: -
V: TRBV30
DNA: TGTGCCTGGAGTGTTCGGGGGAAAAGGTCACCCCTCCACTTT
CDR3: CAWSVRGKRSPLHF

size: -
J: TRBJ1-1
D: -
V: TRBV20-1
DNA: TGCAGGGCTCAGGGTGGGGAAGAAGCTTTCTTT
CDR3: CRAQGGEEAFF

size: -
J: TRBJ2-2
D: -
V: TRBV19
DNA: TGTGCCAGTAGTTCGAGGGGGGGGGCGAACACCGGGGAGCTGTTTTTT
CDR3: CASSSRGGANTGELFF

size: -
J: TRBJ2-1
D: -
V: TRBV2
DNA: TGTGCCAGCACCCTGACCGGGGGATCCTACAATGAGCAGTTCTTC
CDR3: CASTLTGGSYNEQFF

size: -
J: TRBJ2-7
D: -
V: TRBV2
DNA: TGTGCCAGCAGTTTGACAGTAACCTACGAGCAGTACTTC
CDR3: CASSLTVTYEQYF

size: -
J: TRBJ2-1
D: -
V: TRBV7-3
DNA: TGTGCCAGCAGCCCAAACAGGGAATCCTACAATGAGCAGTTCTTC
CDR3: CASSPNRESYNEQFF

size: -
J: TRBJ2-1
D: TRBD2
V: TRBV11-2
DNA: TGTGCCAGCAGCCCGCAATCAGGAGCGGGAGGGCCCCGAGGCGAGCAGTTCTTC
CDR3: CASSPQSGAGGPRGEQFF

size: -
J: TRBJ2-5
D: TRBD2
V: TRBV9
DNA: TGTGCCAGCAGCCCCATGACTAGCGGGGTACAAGAGACCCAGTACTTC
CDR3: CASSPMTSGVQETQYF

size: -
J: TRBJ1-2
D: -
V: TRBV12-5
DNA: TGTGCTAGTGGTTTGTTTATTAACAATGGCTACACCTTC
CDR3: CASGLFINNGYTF

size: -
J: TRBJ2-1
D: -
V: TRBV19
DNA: TGTGCCAGTAGTATAATGTCAGGTTACAATGAGCAGTTCTTC
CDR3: CASSIMSGYNEQFF